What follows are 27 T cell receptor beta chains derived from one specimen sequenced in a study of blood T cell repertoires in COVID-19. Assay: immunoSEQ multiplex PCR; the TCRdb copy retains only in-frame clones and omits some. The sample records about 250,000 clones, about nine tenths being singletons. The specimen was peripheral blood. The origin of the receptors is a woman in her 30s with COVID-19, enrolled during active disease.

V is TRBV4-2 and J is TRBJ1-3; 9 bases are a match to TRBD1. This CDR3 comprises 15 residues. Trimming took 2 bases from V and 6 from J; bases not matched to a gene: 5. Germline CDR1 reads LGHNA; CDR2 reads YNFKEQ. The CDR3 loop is CASSQLRTGVNTIYF. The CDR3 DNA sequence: TGTGCCAGCAGCCAACTGCGGACAGGGGTAAACACCATATATTTT.

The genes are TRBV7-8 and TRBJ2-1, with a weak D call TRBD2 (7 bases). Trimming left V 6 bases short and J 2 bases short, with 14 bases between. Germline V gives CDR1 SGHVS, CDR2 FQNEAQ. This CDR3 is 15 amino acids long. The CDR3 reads CASRWGRGPYNEQFF. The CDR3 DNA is TGTGCCAGCAGGTGGGGGCGGGGGCCCTACAATGAGCAGTTCTTC.

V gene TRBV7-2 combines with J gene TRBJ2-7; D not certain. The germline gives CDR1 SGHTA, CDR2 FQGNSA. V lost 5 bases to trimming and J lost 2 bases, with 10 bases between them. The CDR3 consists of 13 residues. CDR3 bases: TGTGCCAGCAGCGAGTCGCCCACCTACGAGCAGTACTTC. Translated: CASSESPTYEQYF.

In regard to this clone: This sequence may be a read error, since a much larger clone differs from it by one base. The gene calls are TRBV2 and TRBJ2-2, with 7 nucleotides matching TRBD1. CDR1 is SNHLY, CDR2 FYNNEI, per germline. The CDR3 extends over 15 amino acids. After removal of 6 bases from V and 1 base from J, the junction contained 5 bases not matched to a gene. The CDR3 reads CASRPGTENTGELFF. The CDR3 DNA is TGTGCCAGCAGGCCCGGGACAGAGAACACCGGGGAGCTGTTTTTT. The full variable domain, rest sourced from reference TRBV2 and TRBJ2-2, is EPEVTQTPSHQVTQMGQEVILRCVPISNHLYFYWYRQILGQKVEFLVSFYNNEISEKSEIFDDQFSVERPDGSNFTLKIRSTKLEDSAMYFCASRPGTENTGELFFGEGSRLTVL.

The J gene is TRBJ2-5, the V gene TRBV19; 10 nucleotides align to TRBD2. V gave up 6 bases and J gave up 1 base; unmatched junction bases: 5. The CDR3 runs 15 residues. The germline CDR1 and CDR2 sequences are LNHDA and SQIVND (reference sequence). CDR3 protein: CASRLAGHPQETQYF. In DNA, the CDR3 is TGTGCCAGTAGACTAGCGGGACACCCCCAAGAGACCCAGTACTTC.

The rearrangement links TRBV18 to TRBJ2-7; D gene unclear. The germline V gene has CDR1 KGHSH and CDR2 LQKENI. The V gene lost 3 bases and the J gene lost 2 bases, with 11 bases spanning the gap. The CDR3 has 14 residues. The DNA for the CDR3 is TGTGCCAGCTCACCGGTTTTCCAGGCCTACGAGCAGTACGTC. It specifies CASSPVFQAYEQYV.

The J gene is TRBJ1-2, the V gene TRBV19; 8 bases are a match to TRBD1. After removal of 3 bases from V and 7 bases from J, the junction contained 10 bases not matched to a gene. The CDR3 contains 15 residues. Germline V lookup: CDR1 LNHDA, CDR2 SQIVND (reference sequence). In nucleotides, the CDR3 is TGTGCCAGTAGTATTTCAGCAGGGGGCATCGGTGGCTACACCTTC. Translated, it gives CASSISAGGIGGYTF.

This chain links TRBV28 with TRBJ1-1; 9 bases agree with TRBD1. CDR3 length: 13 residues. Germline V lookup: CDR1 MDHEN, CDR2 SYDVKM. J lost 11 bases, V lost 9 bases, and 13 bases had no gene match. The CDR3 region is CASTGGDGGWAFF. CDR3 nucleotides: TGTGCCAGTACAGGGGGCGATGGTGGCTGGGCTTTCTTT.

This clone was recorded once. In DNA, the CDR3 is TGTGCCAGCAGCCCGGGACAGGGGAATTCACCCCTCCACTTT. It translates to CASSPGQGNSPLHF. The rearrangement joins TRBV7-2 to TRBJ1-6; TRBD1 agrees at 10 bases. Germline trimming cut 5 bases from V and 7 bases from J; bases unmatched to any gene: 2. This CDR3 region has 14 residues. Germline assignment: CDR1 SGHTA and CDR2 FQGNSA.

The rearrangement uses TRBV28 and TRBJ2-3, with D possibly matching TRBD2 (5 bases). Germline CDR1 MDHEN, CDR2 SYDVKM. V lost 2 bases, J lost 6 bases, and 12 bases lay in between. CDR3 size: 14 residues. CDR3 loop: CASSLAPAVDTQYF. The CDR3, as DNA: TGTGCCAGCAGTTTAGCGCCAGCGGTTGATACGCAGTATTTT.

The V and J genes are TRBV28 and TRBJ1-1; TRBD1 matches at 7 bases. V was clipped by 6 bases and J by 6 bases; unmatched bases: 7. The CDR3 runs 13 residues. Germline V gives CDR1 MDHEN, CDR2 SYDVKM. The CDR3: CASSPPTGSEAFF. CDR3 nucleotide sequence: TGTGCCAGCAGCCCACCGACAGGGTCTGAAGCTTTCTTT.

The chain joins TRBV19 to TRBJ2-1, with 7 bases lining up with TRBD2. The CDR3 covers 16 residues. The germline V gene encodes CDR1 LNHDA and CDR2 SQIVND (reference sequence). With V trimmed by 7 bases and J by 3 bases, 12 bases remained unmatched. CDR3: CASTHPMASGYNEQFF. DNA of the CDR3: TGTGCCAGTACCCACCCGATGGCTAGCGGCTACAATGAGCAGTTCTTC.

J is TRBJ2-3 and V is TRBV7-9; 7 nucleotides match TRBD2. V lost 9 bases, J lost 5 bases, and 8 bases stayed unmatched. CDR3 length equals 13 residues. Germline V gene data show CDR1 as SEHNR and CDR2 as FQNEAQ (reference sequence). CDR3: CASVLRGIDTQYF. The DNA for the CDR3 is TGTGCCAGTGTTTTGCGGGGGATAGATACGCAGTATTTT.

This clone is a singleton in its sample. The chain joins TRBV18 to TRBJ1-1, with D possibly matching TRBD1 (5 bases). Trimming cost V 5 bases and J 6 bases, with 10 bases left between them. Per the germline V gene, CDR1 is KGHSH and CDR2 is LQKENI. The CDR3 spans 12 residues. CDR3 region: CASSSQGPEAFF. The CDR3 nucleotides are TGTGCCAGCTCATCTCAGGGTCCTGAAGCTTTCTTT.

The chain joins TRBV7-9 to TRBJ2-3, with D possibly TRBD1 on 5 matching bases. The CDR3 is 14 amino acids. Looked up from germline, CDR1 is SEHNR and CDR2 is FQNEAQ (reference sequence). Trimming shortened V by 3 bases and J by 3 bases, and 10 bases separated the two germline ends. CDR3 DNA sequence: TGTGCCAGCAGCTTGCAGGGTAGTACAGATACGCAGTATTTT. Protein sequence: CASSLQGSTDTQYF.

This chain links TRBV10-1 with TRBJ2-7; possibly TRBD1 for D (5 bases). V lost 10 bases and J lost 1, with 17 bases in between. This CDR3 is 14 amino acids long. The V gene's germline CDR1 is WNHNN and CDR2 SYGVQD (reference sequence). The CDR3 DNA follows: TGCGCCACCCTGTCGACAGTCCTTTCCTACGAGCAGTACGTC. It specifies CATLSTVLSYEQYV.

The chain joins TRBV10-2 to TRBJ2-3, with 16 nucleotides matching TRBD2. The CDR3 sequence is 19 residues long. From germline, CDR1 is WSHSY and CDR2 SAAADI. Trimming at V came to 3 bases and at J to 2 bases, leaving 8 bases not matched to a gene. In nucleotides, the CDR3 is TGCGCCAGCAGTGATCTGTTGGGACTAGCGGGGGGGAACACAGATACGCAGTATTTT. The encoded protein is CASSDLLGLAGGNTDTQYF.

The CDR3, as DNA: TGTGCCAGCAGCTTGAACAGGGGTGATGGAGAGACCCAGTACTTC. Its protein is CASSLNRGDGETQYF. The rearrangement uses TRBV5-4 and TRBJ2-5; 7 bases fit TRBD1. Trimming cost V 1 base and J 4 bases; bases outside gene matches: 7. The CDR3 spans 15 residues. Germline V lookup: CDR1 SGHNT, CDR2 YYREEE (reference sequence).

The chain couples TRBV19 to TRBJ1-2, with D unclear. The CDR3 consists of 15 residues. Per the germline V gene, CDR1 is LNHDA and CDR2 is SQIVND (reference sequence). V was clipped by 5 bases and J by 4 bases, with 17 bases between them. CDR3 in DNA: TGTGCCAGTAGTCCCTACTTGGGCCATTTCTATGGCTACACCTTC. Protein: CASSPYLGHFYGYTF. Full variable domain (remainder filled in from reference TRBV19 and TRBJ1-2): DGGITQSPKYLFRKEGQNVTLSCEQNLNHDAMYWYRQDPGQGLRLIYYSQIVNDFQKGDIAEGYSVSREKKESFPLTVTSAQKNPTAFYLCASSPYLGHFYGYTFGSGTRLTVV.

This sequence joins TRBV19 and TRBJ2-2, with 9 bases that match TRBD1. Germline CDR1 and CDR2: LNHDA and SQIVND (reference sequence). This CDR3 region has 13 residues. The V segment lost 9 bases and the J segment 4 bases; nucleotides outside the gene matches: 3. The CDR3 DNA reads TGTGCCAGCCGGGACAGGGCCACCGGGGAGCTGTTTTTT. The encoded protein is CASRDRATGELFF.

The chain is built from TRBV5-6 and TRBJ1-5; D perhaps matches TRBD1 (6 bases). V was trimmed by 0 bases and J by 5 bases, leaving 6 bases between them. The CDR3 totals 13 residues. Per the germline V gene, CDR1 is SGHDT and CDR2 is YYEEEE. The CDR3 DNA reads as TGTGCCAGCAGCTTGGGGGGGCATCAGCCCCAGCATTTT. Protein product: CASSLGGHQPQHF.

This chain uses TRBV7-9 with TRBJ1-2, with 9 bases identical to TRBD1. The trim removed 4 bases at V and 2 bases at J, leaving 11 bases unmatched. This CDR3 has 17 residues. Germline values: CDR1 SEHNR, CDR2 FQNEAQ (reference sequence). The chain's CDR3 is CASSYHTGTGPNYGYTF. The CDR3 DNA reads TGTGCCAGCAGCTACCATACCGGGACAGGGCCCAACTATGGCTACACCTTC.

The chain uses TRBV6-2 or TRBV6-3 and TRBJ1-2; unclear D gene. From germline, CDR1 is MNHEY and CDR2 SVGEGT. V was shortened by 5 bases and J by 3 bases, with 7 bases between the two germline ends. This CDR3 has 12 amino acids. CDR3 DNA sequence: TGTGCCAGCAGTGTAACAGACTATGGCTACACCTTC. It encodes CASSVTDYGYTF.

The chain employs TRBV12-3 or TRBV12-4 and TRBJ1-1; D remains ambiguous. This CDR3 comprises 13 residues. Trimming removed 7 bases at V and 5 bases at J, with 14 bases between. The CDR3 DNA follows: TGTGCCAGCAAAGATGTCGGGTTAACTGAAGCTTTCTTT. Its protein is CASKDVGLTEAFF.

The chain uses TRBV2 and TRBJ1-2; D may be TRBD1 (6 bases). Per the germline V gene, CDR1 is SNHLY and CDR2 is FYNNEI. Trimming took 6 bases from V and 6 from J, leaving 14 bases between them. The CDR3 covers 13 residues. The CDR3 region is CASRWDMGDGYTF. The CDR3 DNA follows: TGTGCCAGCAGATGGGACATGGGCGATGGCTACACCTTC.

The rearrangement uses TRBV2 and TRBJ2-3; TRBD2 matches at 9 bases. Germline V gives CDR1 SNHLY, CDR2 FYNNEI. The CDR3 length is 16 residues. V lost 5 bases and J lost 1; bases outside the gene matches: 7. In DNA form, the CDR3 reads TGTGCCAGCAGTCAAGGAGCGGGAGGACGCACAGATACGCAGTATTTT. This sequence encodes CASSQGAGGRTDTQYF. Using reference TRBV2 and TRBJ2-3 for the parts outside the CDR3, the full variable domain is EPEVTQTPSHQVTQMGQEVILRCVPISNHLYFYWYRQILGQKVEFLVSFYNNEISEKSEIFDDQFSVERPDGSNFTLKIRSTKLEDSAMYFCASSQGAGGRTDTQYFGPGTRLTVL.

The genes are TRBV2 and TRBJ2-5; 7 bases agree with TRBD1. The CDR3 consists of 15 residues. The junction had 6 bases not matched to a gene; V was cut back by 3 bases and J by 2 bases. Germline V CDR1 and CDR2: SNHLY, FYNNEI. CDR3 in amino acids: CASSDLGTAQETQYF. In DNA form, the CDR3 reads TGTGCCAGCAGTGACCTAGGGACAGCTCAAGAGACCCAGTACTTC.